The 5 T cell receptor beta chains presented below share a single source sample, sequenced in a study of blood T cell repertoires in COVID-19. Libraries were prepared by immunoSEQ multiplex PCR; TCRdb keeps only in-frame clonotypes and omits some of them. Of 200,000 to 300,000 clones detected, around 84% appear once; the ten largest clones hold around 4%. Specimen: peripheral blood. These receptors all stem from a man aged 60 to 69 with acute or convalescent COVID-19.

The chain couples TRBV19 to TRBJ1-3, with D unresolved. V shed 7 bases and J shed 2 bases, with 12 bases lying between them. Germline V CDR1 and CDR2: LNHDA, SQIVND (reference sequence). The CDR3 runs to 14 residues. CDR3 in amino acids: CASKGSGAGNTIYF. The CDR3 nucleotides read TGTGCCAGTAAGGGTTCCGGGGCTGGAAACACCATATATTTT.

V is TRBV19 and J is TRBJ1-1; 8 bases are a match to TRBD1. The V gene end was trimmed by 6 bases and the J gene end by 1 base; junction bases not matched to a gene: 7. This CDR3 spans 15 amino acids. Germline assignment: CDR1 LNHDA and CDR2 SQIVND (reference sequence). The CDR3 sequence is CASRTRDRRNTEAFF. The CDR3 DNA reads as TGTGCCAGTAGGACCCGGGACAGGAGGAACACTGAAGCTTTCTTT.

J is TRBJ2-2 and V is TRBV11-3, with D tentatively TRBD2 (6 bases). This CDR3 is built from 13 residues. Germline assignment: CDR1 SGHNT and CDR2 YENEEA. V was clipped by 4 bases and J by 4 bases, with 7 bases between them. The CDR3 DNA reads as TGTGCCAGCAGCTGGCGGGGCACCGGGGAGCTGTTTTTT. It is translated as CASSWRGTGELFF.

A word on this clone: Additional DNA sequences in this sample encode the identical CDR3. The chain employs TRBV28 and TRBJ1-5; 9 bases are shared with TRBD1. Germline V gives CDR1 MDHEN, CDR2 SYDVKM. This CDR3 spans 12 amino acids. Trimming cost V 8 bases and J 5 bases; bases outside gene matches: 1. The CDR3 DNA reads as TGTGCCAGCCGACAGGGGGATCAGCCCCAGCATTTT. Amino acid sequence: CASRQGDQPQHF. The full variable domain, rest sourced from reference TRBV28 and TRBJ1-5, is DVKVTQSSRYLVKRTGEKVFLECVQDMDHENMFWYRQDPGLGLRLIYFSYDVKMKEKGDIPEGYSVSREKKERFSLILESASTNQTSMYLCASRQGDQPQHFGDGTRLSIL.

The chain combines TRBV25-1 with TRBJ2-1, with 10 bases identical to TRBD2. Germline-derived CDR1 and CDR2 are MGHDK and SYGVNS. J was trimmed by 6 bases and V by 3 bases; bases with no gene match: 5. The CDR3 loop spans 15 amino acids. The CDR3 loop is CASSDTSGKRNEQFF. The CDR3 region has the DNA TGTGCCAGCAGTGATACTAGCGGGAAACGCAATGAGCAGTTCTTC. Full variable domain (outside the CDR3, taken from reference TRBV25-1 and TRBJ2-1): EADIYQTPRYLVIGTGKKITLECSQTMGHDKMYWYQQDPGMELHLIHYSYGVNSTEKGDLSSESTVSRIRTEHFPLTLESARPSHTSQYLCASSDTSGKRNEQFFGPGTRLTVL.